These 16 T cell receptor beta chains share one sample of origin, sequenced in a study of blood T cell repertoires in COVID-19. Some clones are missing from TCRdb's copy, which holds only in-frame ones; the method was immunoSEQ multiplex PCR. The data contain about 200,000 clones, more than 75% of them singletons. Sequencing input: peripheral blood. The receptor set was obtained from a woman over 75 with acute or convalescent COVID-19.

The genes are TRBV27 and TRBJ1-1; 8 bases are a match to TRBD1. Germline trimming cut 6 bases from V and 4 bases from J; bases unmatched to any gene: 4. CDR3 length equals 13 residues. Germline CDR1 MNHEY, CDR2 SMNVEV (reference sequence). The CDR3 nucleotides are TGTGCCAGCAGAGTTCAGGGGGCCACTGAAGCTTTCTTT. It specifies CASRVQGATEAFF.

V and J are TRBV28 and TRBJ2-7, with TRBD2 identical over 15 bases. Germline V gene lookup returns CDR1 MDHEN and CDR2 SYDVKM. This CDR3 is built from 17 residues. V lost 11 bases to trimming and J lost 3 bases; unmatched junction nucleotides: 14. The CDR3 spells CAALPGGLAGGGYEQYF. DNA for the CDR3: TGTGCCGCTCTTCCGGGGGGACTAGCGGGAGGTGGCTACGAGCAGTACTTC.

The chain couples TRBV18 to TRBJ2-7; 8 positions agree with TRBD2. V shed 3 bases and J 0 bases; nucleotides not matched to a gene: 4. Germline CDR1 KGHSH, CDR2 LQKENI. The CDR3 is 15 residues long. CDR3 in amino acids: CASSPKRESSYEQYF. The CDR3 bases are TGTGCCAGCTCACCGAAGCGGGAGAGCTCCTACGAGCAGTACTTC. Drawing the rest from reference TRBV18 and TRBJ2-7, the complete variable domain is NAGVMQNPRHLVRRRGQEARLRCSPMKGHSHVYWYRQLPEEGLKFMVYLQKENIIDESGMPKERFSAEFPKEGPSILRIQQVVRGDSAAYFCASSPKRESSYEQYFGPGTRLTVT.

This sequence joins TRBV19 and TRBJ2-7, with D possibly matching TRBD2 (5 bases). The length of the CDR3 is 15 residues. Trimming removed 7 bases at V and 0 bases at J, with 16 bases between. Germline CDR1 reads LNHDA; CDR2 reads SQIVND (reference sequence). CDR3 DNA sequence: TGTGCCAGTAAGAGGCGGACGGAGGCCTCCTACGAGCAGTACTTC. The encoded protein is CASKRRTEASYEQYF.

CDR3 loop: CASSFSGGPETQYF. Written as DNA, the CDR3 is TGCGCCAGCAGCTTTTCGGGAGGGCCGGAGACCCAGTACTTC. The chain is built from TRBV5-1 and TRBJ2-5, with TRBD2 matching over 8 bases. The CDR3 length is 14 residues. With V trimmed by 2 bases and J by 5 bases, 5 bases remained unmatched. Per germline, CDR1 SGHRS and CDR2 YFSETQ.

V gene TRBV30 combines with J gene TRBJ1-6, with 7 bases identical to TRBD1. J was trimmed by 10 bases and V by 1 base; bases with no gene match: 10. Germline-derived CDR1 and CDR2 are GTSNPN and SVGIG (reference sequence). This CDR3 region has 15 residues. The CDR3 bases are TGTGCCTGGAGTGGTGACCCACAGGGGCAATCACCCCTCCACTTT. Amino acids: CAWSGDPQGQSPLHF.

The rearrangement uses TRBV9 and TRBJ1-3; 11 nucleotides match TRBD1. This CDR3 region has 18 residues. Germline V gene sequence: CDR1 SGDLS, CDR2 YYNGEE. Trimming removed 2 bases from V and 0 bases from J; junction bases left unmatched: 7. The CDR3 sequence: CASSVAPGQGGSGNTIYF. The CDR3 nucleotides read TGTGCCAGCAGCGTGGCACCGGGACAGGGGGGCTCTGGAAACACCATATATTTT.

This rearrangement joins TRBV7-9 to TRBJ1-2, with 8 nucleotides matching TRBD1. Per the germline V gene, CDR1 is SEHNR and CDR2 is FQNEAQ (reference sequence). This CDR3 has 15 amino acids. V was pared by 8 bases and J by 5 bases, with 13 bases of the junction left unmatched. CDR3 sequence: CASQPTGGGLYGYTF. Here the CDR3 DNA reads TGTGCCAGCCAACCTACAGGGGGAGGACTATATGGCTACACCTTC.

This clone was seen a single time. V and J are TRBV27 and TRBJ2-7; D gene ambiguous. Germline values: CDR1 MNHEY, CDR2 SMNVEV (reference sequence). Trimming took off 0 bases at V and 0 bases at J, with 12 bases between the two ends. This CDR3 has 16 amino acids. CDR3 nucleotides: TGTGCCAGCAGTTTATCCCGAGGCCAACCCTCCTACGAGCAGTACTTC. Its protein product is CASSLSRGQPSYEQYF.

V usage is TRBV4-3 and J usage is TRBJ2-7; 13 bases map to TRBD2. CDR1 is LGHNA, CDR2 YSLEER, per germline. The CDR3 loop spans 17 amino acids. Losses at the gene ends were 4 bases for V and 2 bases for J; bases not matched to a gene: 8. For the CDR3, the DNA is TGCGCCAGCAGCCTCGGACTAGCGGGGGTCGACGCCTACGAGCAGTACTTC. Amino acid sequence: CASSLGLAGVDAYEQYF.

This chain uses TRBV7-2 with TRBJ2-1, with TRBD1 as a possible D gene (7 bases). V lost 4 bases, J lost 9 bases, and 13 bases lay in between. The germline gives CDR1 SGHTA, CDR2 FQGNSA. The CDR3 totals 13 residues. The CDR3 region is CASSSHRGGEQFF. For the CDR3, the DNA is TGTGCCAGCAGCTCCCACAGGGGAGGTGAGCAGTTCTTC.

This rearrangement joins TRBV7-9 to TRBJ1-2, with D perhaps matching TRBD1 (5 bases). The germline V gene has CDR1 SEHNR and CDR2 FQNEAQ (reference sequence). This CDR3 has 15 residues. Trimming left V 1 base short and J 4 bases short, with 13 bases between. The CDR3 coding sequence is TGTGCCAGCAGCTTAGGTTCCAGGGCCGGCTATGGCTACACCTTC. Its translation: CASSLGSRAGYGYTF.

This chain links TRBV5-1 with TRBJ2-4; 7 bases are a match to TRBD1. The CDR3 runs 15 residues. The J segment lost 5 bases and the V segment lost 7 bases, leaving 12 bases of the junction unmatched. CDR1 and CDR2 from the germline V gene are SGHRS and YFSETQ. The DNA of the CDR3 is TGCGCCAGCGCCGGAGAGGGACAGCCCGAAAACATTCAGTACTTC. Translating gives CASAGEGQPENIQYF.

This chain links TRBV7-2 with TRBJ1-4, with D uncertain. CDR1 is SGHTA, CDR2 FQGNSA, per germline. Trimming removed 3 bases at V and 4 bases at J, with 9 bases between. This CDR3 has 14 amino acids. CDR3 bases: TGTGCCAGCAGCTTGGGCCGGGATAATGAAAAACTGTTTTTT. This encodes CASSLGRDNEKLFF.

The chain has TRBV18 and TRBJ1-6, with D possibly TRBD1 on 5 matching bases. There are 15 residues in the CDR3. The germline V and J ends were trimmed by 2 bases and 6 bases, with 11 bases remaining between them. Germline lookup yields CDR1 KGHSH and CDR2 LQKENI. The CDR3 reads CASSPSGGTNSPLHF. In nucleotides, the CDR3 is TGTGCCAGCTCACCATCGGGGGGGACTAATTCACCCCTCCACTTT.

The V call is TRBV15, the J call TRBJ1-1, with D perhaps TRBD1 (6 bases). Per the germline V gene, CDR1 is LNHNV and CDR2 is YYDKDF (reference sequence). Trimming took off 3 bases at V and 5 bases at J, with 13 bases between the two ends. The CDR3 extends over 14 amino acids. The CDR3 DNA reads as TGTGCCACCAGCAGGGAGACAGGTATAACTGAAGCTTTCTTT. It translates to CATSRETGITEAFF.